This TCR beta chain was identified during a study of cytomegalovirus exposure and HLA in healthy donors. 13 Jbeta primers and 60 Vbeta primers were used for the PCR. Measured with immunoSEQ multiplex PCR; TCRdb has only the in-frame clones, and not every one. The sample carries 100,000 to 150,000 clones, 66% recorded once. As concerns this clone: What it binds is not known.

Germline loops: CDR1 SGDLS, CDR2 YYNGEE. The CDR3 length is 15 residues. V dropped 2 bases and J dropped 7; count of bases not matched to a gene: 8. Study results and limitations: Among donors in an Asian-associated ancestry cluster, a later analysis reportedly found fewer N-insertions than the roughly 700-donor mean. A later analysis linked about 17,000 TCR beta sequences to HLA alleles at 0.05 false discovery rate.

The source is a man aged 18 to 29 in good health and CMV-seronegative. This chain connects TRBV9 to TRBJ2-1, with 8 bases lining up with TRBD1. Sequencing used PBMCs. CDR3 residues: CASSVLGDRRNEQFF. The CDR3 nucleotides read TGTGCCAGCAGCGTTTTAGGGGACAGGAGGAATGAGCAGTTCTTC.